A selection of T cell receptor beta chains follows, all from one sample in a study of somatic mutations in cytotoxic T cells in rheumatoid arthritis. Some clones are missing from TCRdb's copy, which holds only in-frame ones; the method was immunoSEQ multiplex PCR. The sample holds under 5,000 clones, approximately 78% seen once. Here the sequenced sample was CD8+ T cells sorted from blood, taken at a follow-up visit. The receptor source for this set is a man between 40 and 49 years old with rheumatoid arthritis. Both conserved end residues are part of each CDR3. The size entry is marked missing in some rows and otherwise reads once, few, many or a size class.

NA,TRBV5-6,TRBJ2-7,CASSQGQGAYEQYF
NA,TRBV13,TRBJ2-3,CASSWGQGVVGADTQYF
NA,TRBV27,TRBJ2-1,CASSPSVTAGEQFF
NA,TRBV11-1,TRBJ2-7,CASSLFRDRGEQYF
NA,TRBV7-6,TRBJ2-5,CASSLLAGQVRETQYF
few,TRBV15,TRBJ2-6,CATSRVGQGAEGANVLTF
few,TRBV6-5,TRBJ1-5,CASSYSGANQPQHF
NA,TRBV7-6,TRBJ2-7,CAIPWEGSGEQYF
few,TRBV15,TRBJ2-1,CATGETSGTANEQFF
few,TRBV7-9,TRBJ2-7,CASSSISYEQYF
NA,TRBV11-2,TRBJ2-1,CASSFGTSGRLSEQFF
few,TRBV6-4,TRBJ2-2,CASSEGTGELFF
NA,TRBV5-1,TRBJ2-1,CASSFANEQFF
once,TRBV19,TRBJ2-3,CASSIPGTRADTQYF
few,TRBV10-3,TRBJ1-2,CAIRRDGTDVYGYTF
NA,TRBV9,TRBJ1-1,CASSVVSGGAEAFF
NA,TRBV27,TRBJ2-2,CASSSGFTRTGELFF
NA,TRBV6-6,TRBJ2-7,CASSYSQTGTAYEQYF